The 25 T cell receptor beta chains reported below all come from one sample, sequenced in a study of shared clonotypes between healthy human individuals. TCRdb keeps only in-frame clones here, not all; method: immunoSEQ multiplex PCR. The sample has some 2.4 million clones, approximately 93% seen once. The sample taken for sequencing was naive CD4+ T cells from PBMCs. Stated subset: CD45RA+ positively selected. Every receptor here comes from a man aged 18 to 35 in good health. Some clones in this sample may be carry-over from other donors' samples.

A few counts support this clone. This specimen includes other DNA sequences encoding the same CDR3. V gene TRBV30 combines with J gene TRBJ2-2; possible D gene TRBD1, 6 bases. This CDR3 region has 13 residues. Per germline, CDR1 GTSNPN and CDR2 SVGIG (reference sequence). Deletions cut 0 bases from V and 5 bases from J, with 7 bases between. CDR3 sequence reads: CAWSVGGTGELFF. The CDR3 nucleotides are TGTGCCTGGAGTGTAGGGGGAACCGGGGAGCTGTTTTTT.

This clone was observed a single time. The V gene is TRBV5-4, the J gene TRBJ1-1, with a weak D call TRBD1 (5 bases). The germline CDR1 and CDR2 sequences are SGHNT and YYREEE (reference sequence). V was shortened by 4 bases and J by 4 bases, with 14 bases between the two germline ends. The CDR3 totals 14 residues. The CDR3 loop reads CASSPDGDGTEAFF. The CDR3 DNA reads as TGTGCCAGCAGCCCAGACGGGGACGGCACTGAAGCTTTCTTT.

The chain employs TRBV29-1 and TRBJ2-5, with 7 bases lining up with TRBD2. CDR1 is SQVTM, CDR2 ANQGSEA, per germline. The trim removed 8 bases at V and 9 bases at J, leaving 12 bases unmatched. This CDR3 spans 12 amino acids. The DNA of the CDR3 is TGCAGCACCCTAATCGGGGGGTCGGCCCAGTACTTC. It codes for CSTLIGGSAQYF.

This sequence joins TRBV11-3 and TRBJ2-5, with D possibly matching TRBD1 (5 bases). This CDR3 contains 12 residues. Germline V gives CDR1 SGHNT, CDR2 YENEEA. Trimming took off 0 bases at V and 7 bases at J, with 6 bases between the two ends. The CDR3 is CASSLDQGTQYF. In DNA form, the CDR3 reads TGTGCCAGCAGCTTAGATCAGGGGACCCAGTACTTC. The full variable domain, its missing parts supplied by reference TRBV11-3 and TRBJ2-5, is EAGVVQSPRYKIIEKKQPVAFWCNPISGHNTLYWYLQNLGQGPELLIRYENEEAVDDSQLPKDRFSAERLKGVDSTLKIQPAELGDSAVYLCASSLDQGTQYFGPGTRLLVL.

V gene TRBV29-1 combines with J gene TRBJ2-5; D is unclear. Germline CDR1 is SQVTM and CDR2 is ANQGSEA. The CDR3 length is 12 residues. The V end lost 8 bases, the J end lost 3 bases, and 13 bases lay between the germline ends. CDR3 sequence (DNA): TGCAGCACCCTTAGAGGCGAAGAGACCCAGTACTTC. Its protein product is CSTLRGEETQYF.

This chain connects TRBV6-1 to TRBJ2-7, with 7 bases aligning to TRBD1. V gave up 6 bases and J gave up 1 base; unmatched junction bases: 6. Germline V gives CDR1 MNHNS, CDR2 SASEGT. CDR3 length: 14 amino acids. CDR3: CASSQNRGSYEQYF. For the CDR3, the DNA is TGTGCCAGCAGCCAGAACAGGGGATCCTACGAGCAGTACTTC.

The J gene is TRBJ1-2, the V gene TRBV28, with 7 nucleotides matching TRBD1. J gave up 0 bases and V 8 bases, and 6 bases lay outside the gene matches. This CDR3 comprises 14 residues. Germline V gene lookup returns CDR1 MDHEN and CDR2 SYDVKM. The DNA of the CDR3 is TGTGCCAGCGAAGGACAGGTTCCTAACTATGGCTACACCTTC. Amino acids: CASEGQVPNYGYTF.

The V gene is TRBV29-1, the J gene TRBJ2-7; 9 bases agree with TRBD2. This CDR3 has 12 amino acids. Germline loops: CDR1 SQVTM, CDR2 ANQGSEA. With V trimmed by 7 bases and J by 6 bases, 7 bases remained unmatched. CDR3 protein: CSAYSGSSEQYF. CDR3 DNA: TGCAGCGCATATAGCGGGAGCTCCGAGCAGTACTTC.

The V and J genes are TRBV19 and TRBJ2-4; D remains unclear. The CDR3 extends over 14 amino acids. In germline, CDR1 is LNHDA, CDR2 SQIVND (reference sequence). Trimming took off 3 bases at V and 0 bases at J, with 6 bases between the two ends. CDR3 sequence (DNA): TGTGCCAGTAGTATGGCACTAGCCAAAAACATTCAGTACTTC. This encodes CASSMALAKNIQYF. The full variable domain, rest sourced from reference TRBV19 and TRBJ2-4, is DGGITQSPKYLFRKEGQNVTLSCEQNLNHDAMYWYRQDPGQGLRLIYYSQIVNDFQKGDIAEGYSVSREKKESFPLTVTSAQKNPTAFYLCASSMALAKNIQYFGAGTRLSVL.

The V call is TRBV10-2, the J call TRBJ2-1; 8 bases match TRBD1. V lost 7 bases to trimming and J lost 6 bases; unmatched junction nucleotides: 14. CDR1 WSHSY and CDR2 SAAADI come from the germline V gene. The CDR3 length is 16 residues. The DNA of the CDR3 is TGCGCCAGCATCGATCACCCGGGACAGGCAATCAATGAGCAGTTCTTC. This gives the protein CASIDHPGQAINEQFF.

The chain recombines TRBV5-4 with TRBJ2-4; 7 bases agree with TRBD1. This CDR3 is built from 14 residues. Trimming cost V 4 bases and J 2 bases; bases outside gene matches: 3. Per germline, CDR1 SGHNT and CDR2 YYREEE (reference sequence). CDR3 in DNA: TGTGCCAGCAGCGGGGACAGTTCCAAAAACATTCAGTACTTC. Its protein is CASSGDSSKNIQYF.

This chain uses TRBV2 with TRBJ1-5; 9 positions agree with TRBD1. V lost 7 bases and J lost 8; bases outside the gene matches: 9. The CDR3 consists of 14 residues. In germline, CDR1 is SNHLY, CDR2 FYNNEI. CDR3 coding DNA: TGTGCCAGCACGACAGGGGGGTACGGGGAGCCCCAGCATTTT. It yields the protein CASTTGGYGEPQHF.

The chain couples TRBV7-3 to TRBJ2-5; no reliable D call. The CDR3 sequence is 12 residues long. V dropped 4 bases and J dropped 4 bases, with 7 bases sitting between them. The germline V gene has CDR1 SGHTA and CDR2 FQGTGA. The CDR3 protein is CASSSPGETQYF. In DNA, the CDR3 is TGTGCCAGCAGCTCGCCGGGAGAGACCCAGTACTTC.

The gene calls are TRBV7-9 and TRBJ2-2; no reliable D call. This CDR3 contains 12 residues. Per the germline V gene, CDR1 is SEHNR and CDR2 is FQNEAQ (reference sequence). Trimming removed 5 bases at V and 8 bases at J, with 9 bases between. The CDR3 region is CASSLSEGELFF. CDR3 sequence (DNA): TGTGCCAGCAGCCTCTCTGAGGGGGAGCTGTTTTTT.

This chain uses TRBV28 with TRBJ1-4; D is possibly TRBD1 (5 bases). Germline V gene data show CDR1 as MDHEN and CDR2 as SYDVKM. Trimming took off 2 bases at V and 8 bases at J, with 15 bases between the two ends. The CDR3 consists of 15 residues. This CDR3 is CASSLNPQGGEKLFF. CDR3 DNA sequence: TGTGCCAGCAGTTTAAATCCCCAGGGAGGCGAAAAACTGTTTTTT.

CDR3 protein: CATSRDMGQPQHF. CDR3 nucleotides: TGTGCCACCAGCAGAGATATGGGGCAGCCCCAGCATTTT. This rearrangement joins TRBV15 to TRBJ1-5; no reliable D call. V lost 0 bases and J lost 7, with 7 bases in between. The CDR3 consists of 13 residues. Germline V gene data show CDR1 as LNHNV and CDR2 as YYDKDF (reference sequence).

The V and J genes are TRBV10-3 and TRBJ1-5; 11 nucleotides align to TRBD1. The germline V gene encodes CDR1 ENHRY and CDR2 SYGVKD. The CDR3 contains 16 residues. J gave up 4 bases and V 5 bases, and 7 bases lay outside the gene matches. This chain's CDR3 is CAISNGQGASNQPQHF. CDR3 in DNA: TGTGCCATCAGTAACGGACAGGGGGCAAGTAATCAGCCCCAGCATTTT.

This rearrangement joins TRBV29-1 to TRBJ1-1; TRBD1 aligns across 7 bases. The CDR3 is made up of 14 amino acids. The trim removed 3 bases at V and 0 bases at J, leaving 4 bases unmatched. CDR1 SQVTM and CDR2 ANQGSEA come from the germline V gene. CDR3 loop: CSVDRGNLNTEAFF. The CDR3 bases are TGCAGCGTTGACAGGGGGAATCTGAACACTGAAGCTTTCTTT.

V is TRBV7-9 and J is TRBJ2-7, with D possibly called TRBD1 or TRBD2 (5 bases each). V lost 1 base to trimming and J lost 3 bases, with 10 bases between them. The length of the CDR3 is 14 residues. Germline CDR1 is SEHNR and CDR2 is FQNEAQ (reference sequence). CDR3 sequence (DNA): TGTGCCAGCAGCTTAGGGGGGAAAGACTACGAGCAGTACTTC. This translates into CASSLGGKDYEQYF.

The chain combines TRBV11-2 with TRBJ2-6, with D tentatively TRBD2 (5 bases). Per germline, CDR1 SGHAT and CDR2 FQNNGV. The length of the CDR3 is 16 residues. Trimming left V 4 bases short and J 4 bases short, with 14 bases between. CDR3 sequence: CASSSTIRAGANVLTF. In nucleotides, the CDR3 is TGTGCCAGCAGCTCGACTATCCGAGCGGGGGCCAACGTCCTGACTTTC.

The chain combines TRBV12-5 with TRBJ1-3, with 7 bases matching TRBD1. From germline, CDR1 is LGHNT and CDR2 FRNRAP. The CDR3 is 15 amino acids. Trimming removed 3 bases from V and 7 bases from J; junction bases left unmatched: 9. In nucleotides, the CDR3 is TGTGCTAGTGGTTTTGTTCCCAGGGGGGGGAACACCATATATTTT. Translated: CASGFVPRGGNTIYF. The entire variable domain, with the rest obtained from reference TRBV12-5 and TRBJ1-3, is as follows: DARVTQTPRHKVTEMGQEVTMRCQPILGHNTVFWYRQTMMQGLELLAYFRNRAPLDDSGMPKDRFSAEMPDATLATLKIQPSEPRDSAVYFCASGFVPRGGNTIYFGEGSWLTVV.

V usage is TRBV28 and J usage is TRBJ2-7; D perhaps matches TRBD1 (5 bases). This CDR3 is built from 14 residues. V was pared by 7 bases and J by 4 bases, with 17 bases between. CDR1 MDHEN and CDR2 SYDVKM come from the germline V gene. DNA of the CDR3: TGTGCCAGCACCTTATCACCAGGGTTATACGAGCAGTACTTC. Encoded protein: CASTLSPGLYEQYF.

This clone was detected once. The chain employs TRBV5-6 and TRBJ1-2; the match to TRBD1 covers 7 bases. J gave up 2 bases and V 0 bases, and 10 bases lay outside the gene matches. CDR1 is SGHDT and CDR2 is YYEEEE in the germline V gene. There are 17 residues in the CDR3. CDR3: CASSLEEGGGTNYGYTF. The CDR3 DNA is TGTGCCAGCAGCTTGGAGGAAGGGGGCGGCACAAACTATGGCTACACCTTC.

The CDR3 loop is CASSAGTRRTDTQYF. DNA of the CDR3: TGTGCCAGCAGCGCTGGGACTAGACGCACAGATACGCAGTATTTT. This sequence joins TRBV7-2 and TRBJ2-3; 8 positions agree with TRBD2. The CDR3 is made up of 15 amino acids. V shed 5 bases and J 1 base; nucleotides not matched to a gene: 5. The germline CDR1 and CDR2 sequences are SGHTA and FQGNSA. Complete variable domain (other parts from reference TRBV7-2 and TRBJ2-3): GAGVSQSPSNKVTEKGKDVELRCDPISGHTALYWYRQSLGQGLEFLIYFQGNSAPDKSGLPSDRFSAERTGGSVSTLTIQRTQQEDSAVYLCASSAGTRRTDTQYFGPGTRLTVL.

This sequence joins TRBV6-5 and TRBJ2-2; D remains ambiguous. V gave up 6 bases and J gave up 5 bases, with 10 bases separating them. This CDR3 spans 13 amino acids. CDR1 MNHEY and CDR2 SVGAGI come from the germline V gene. CDR3 residues: CASRPLGTGELFF. In nucleotides, the CDR3 is TGTGCCAGCAGGCCCCTTGGGACCGGGGAGCTGTTTTTT.